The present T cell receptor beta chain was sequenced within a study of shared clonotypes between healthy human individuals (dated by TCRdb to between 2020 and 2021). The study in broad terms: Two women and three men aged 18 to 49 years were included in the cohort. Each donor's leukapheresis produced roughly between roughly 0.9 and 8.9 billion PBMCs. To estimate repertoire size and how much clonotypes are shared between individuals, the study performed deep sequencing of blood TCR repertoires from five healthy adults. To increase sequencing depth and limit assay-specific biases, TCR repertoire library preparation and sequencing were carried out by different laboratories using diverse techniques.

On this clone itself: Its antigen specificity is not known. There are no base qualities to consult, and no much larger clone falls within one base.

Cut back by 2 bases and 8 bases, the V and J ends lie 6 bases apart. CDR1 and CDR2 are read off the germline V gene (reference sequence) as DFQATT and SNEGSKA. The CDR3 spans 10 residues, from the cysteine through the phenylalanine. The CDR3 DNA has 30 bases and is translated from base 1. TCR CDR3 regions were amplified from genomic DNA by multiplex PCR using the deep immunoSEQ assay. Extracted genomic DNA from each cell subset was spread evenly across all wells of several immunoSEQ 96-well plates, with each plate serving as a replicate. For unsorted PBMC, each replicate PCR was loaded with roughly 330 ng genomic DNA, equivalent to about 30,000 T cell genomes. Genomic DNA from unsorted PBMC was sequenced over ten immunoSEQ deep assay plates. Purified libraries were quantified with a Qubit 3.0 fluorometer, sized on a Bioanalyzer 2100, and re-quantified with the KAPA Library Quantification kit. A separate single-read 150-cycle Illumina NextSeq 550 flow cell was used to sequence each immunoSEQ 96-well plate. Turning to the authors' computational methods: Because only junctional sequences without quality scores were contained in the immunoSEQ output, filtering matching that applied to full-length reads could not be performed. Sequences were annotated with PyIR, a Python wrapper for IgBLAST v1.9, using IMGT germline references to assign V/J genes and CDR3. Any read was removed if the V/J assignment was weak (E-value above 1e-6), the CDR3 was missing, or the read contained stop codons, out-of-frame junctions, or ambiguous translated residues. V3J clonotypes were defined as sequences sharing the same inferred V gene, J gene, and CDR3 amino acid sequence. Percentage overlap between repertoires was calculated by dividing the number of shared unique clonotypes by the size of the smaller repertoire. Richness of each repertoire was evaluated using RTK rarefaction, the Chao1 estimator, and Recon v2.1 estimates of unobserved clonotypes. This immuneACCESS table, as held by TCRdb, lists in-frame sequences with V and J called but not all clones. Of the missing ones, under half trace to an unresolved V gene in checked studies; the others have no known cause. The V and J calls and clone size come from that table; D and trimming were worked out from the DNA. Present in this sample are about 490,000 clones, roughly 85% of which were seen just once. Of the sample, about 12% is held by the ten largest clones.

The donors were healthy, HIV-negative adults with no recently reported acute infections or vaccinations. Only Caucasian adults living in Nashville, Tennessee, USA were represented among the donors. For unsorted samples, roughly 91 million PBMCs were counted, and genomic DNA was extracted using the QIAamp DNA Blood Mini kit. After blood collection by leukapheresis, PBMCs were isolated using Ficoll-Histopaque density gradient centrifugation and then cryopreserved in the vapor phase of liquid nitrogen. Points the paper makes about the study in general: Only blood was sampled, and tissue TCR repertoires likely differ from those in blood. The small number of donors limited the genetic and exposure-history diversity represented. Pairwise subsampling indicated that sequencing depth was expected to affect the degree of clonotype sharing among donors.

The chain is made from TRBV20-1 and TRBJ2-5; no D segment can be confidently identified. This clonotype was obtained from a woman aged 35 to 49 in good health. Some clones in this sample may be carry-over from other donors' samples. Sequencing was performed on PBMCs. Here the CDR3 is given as CSARLTTQYF. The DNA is TGCAGTGCTAGACTGACCACCCAGTACTTC.